Listed here is a single TCR beta chain. Trimming removed 4 bases from V and 0 bases from J, with 9 bases in between. Germline V gene sequence: CDR1 LGHDT, CDR2 YNNKEL (reference sequence). The CDR3 has 14 amino acids. The sample's time point: patch test 1, 2 weeks after DPC sensitization. Treatment of the sample: therapeutic diphenylcyclopropenone sensitization with weekly scalp DPC. This specimen comes from a study of human T cells and chemical hapten exposure. TCRdb reanalysed the RACE reads using MiXCR and keeps one entry per CDR3 protein. The repertoire consists of 380,000 or so distinct CDR3 sequences, with approximately 5.1% occurring once and the leading ten covering about 2.2%.

The TCR was taken from a woman in her forties or fifties with alopecia areata. Some clones in this sample may be carry-over from other donors' samples. The chain carries TRBV3-1 and TRBJ2-5, with D unclear. The material was whole blood, obtained in connection with sensitization to the hapten diphenylcyclopropenone (DPC). The CDR3 coding sequence is TGTGCCAGCAGCCCGGACCCGTACCAAGAGACCCAGTACTTC. This sequence encodes CASSPDPYQETQYF.